This TCR beta chain was sequenced for a study of T cell repertoires in cytomegalovirus infection (dated by TCRdb to the late 2010s). Some background on the complete study: The HLA type of each donor mattered for the analysis, because public TCR beta signatures pointed to carriage of CMV infection along with the matching HLA type. Findings and caveats that apply to the study as a whole: The ex vivo response was dominated by HLA-C-restricted CMV-specific TCR beta clonotypes, which also provided the single most frequent clonotype in two of eight donors. Carriers of CMV infection plus the relevant HLA type were discriminated by the cumulative frequency of public TCR beta family members in the study cohort and in an independent roughly 340-donor cohort.

This clonotype was observed many times. The antigen it recognizes is unknown. Within one base of it there is no much larger clone, and no base qualities were kept. The sequencing machine was an Illumina HiSeq 1500. TCRdb trimmed public reads at Q25 via fastp, called clones via MiXCR and kept in-frame beta chains. Rows are combined by CDR3 protein, so each entry shows the most common genes and DNA. This sample has more than 500,000 distinct CDR3 sequences in its table, and 16% of those were observed once. Jointly, the top ten make up roughly a quarter of the sample. The clonotype originates from a human donor in good health (CMV status not recorded). Some clones in this sample may be carry-over from other donors' samples. Source material: CD8+ T cells from PBMCs.

For the CDR3, the sequence is CASSPRQGREAFF. The DNA sequence is TGTGCCAGCAGTCCCCGACAGGGGAGAGAAGCTTTCTTT. Recombination linked TRBV12-3 or TRBV12-4 to TRBJ1-1; TRBD1 matches 8 bases in the middle. Reading from cysteine to phenylalanine, the CDR3 counts 13 amino acids. CDR3 DNA only is kept here, 39 bases in frame from base 1. V loses 5 bases at its end and J loses 8 bases; junction bases beyond the gene matches: 7.